This TCR beta chain derives from a study of PD-1 blockade in mismatch repair-deficient tumors. This table comes from immunoSEQ multiplex PCR, and its TCRdb copy is limited to in-frame clones, with some not included. The sample includes approximately 63,000 clones, approximately 88% of them seen just once. This specimen consisted of peripheral blood, obtained 52 weeks after starting pembrolizumab. The source of this sequence is an adult with mismatch repair-deficient cancer.

The CDR3 DNA reads TGTGCCAGCAGTGCTTCCCTGAACAATGAGCAGTTCTTC. Protein product: CASSASLNNEQFF. This sequence joins TRBV6-4 and TRBJ2-1; no clear D. V lost 4 bases, J lost 5 bases, and 9 bases lay in between. CDR3 length: 13 amino acids. Germline V CDR1 and CDR2: MRHNA, SNTAGT.